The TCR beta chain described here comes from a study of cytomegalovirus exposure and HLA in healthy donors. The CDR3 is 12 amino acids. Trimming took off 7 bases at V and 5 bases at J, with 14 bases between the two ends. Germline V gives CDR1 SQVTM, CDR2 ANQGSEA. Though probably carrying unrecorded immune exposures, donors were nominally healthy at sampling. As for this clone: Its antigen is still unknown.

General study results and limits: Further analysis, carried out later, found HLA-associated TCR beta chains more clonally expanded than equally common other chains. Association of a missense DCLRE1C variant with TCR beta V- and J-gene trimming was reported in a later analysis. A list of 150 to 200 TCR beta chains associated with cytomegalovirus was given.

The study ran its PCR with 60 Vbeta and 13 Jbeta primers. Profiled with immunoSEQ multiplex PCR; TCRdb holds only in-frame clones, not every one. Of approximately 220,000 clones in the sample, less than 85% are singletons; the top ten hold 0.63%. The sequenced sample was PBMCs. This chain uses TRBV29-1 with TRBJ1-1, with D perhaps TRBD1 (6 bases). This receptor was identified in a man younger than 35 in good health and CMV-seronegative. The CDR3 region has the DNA TGCAGCGCCCGGACAGTGGCAACTGAAGCTTTCTTT. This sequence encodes CSARTVATEAFF.